The rows below give T cell receptor beta chains drawn from one sample of a study of blood T cell repertoires in COVID-19. Assay used: immunoSEQ multiplex PCR; TCRdb lists only in-frame clones, some missing. The top ten clones hold roughly 3% of a sample with over 200,000 clones, around 88% of them seen once. Sequenced: peripheral blood. Receptors were obtained from a woman between 25 and 40 years old who had recovered from COVID-19. Both conserved end residues are part of each CDR3. A D gene is named only where the DNA matches it firmly. Clone size is given for some rows only: seen once, a few or many times, or a class if the clone is expanded.

TRBD2	NA	TRBV10-2	TRBJ2-7	TGCGCCAGCAGTGAGCTGAACGGGGGGGCCGAGCAGTACTTC	CASSELNGGAEQYF
TRBD2	NA	TRBV9	TRBJ2-1	TGTGCCAGCAGCGTAGGCTCTAGCGGGGACAATGAGCAGTTCTTC	CASSVGSSGDNEQFF
TRBD1	once	TRBV5-1	TRBJ2-7	TGCGCCAGCAGCTTGGAGGGACAGGGTTACGAGCAGTACTTC	CASSLEGQGYEQYF
NA	NA	TRBV15	TRBJ2-7	TGTGCCACCAGCAGAGAACTTGGAGCGTCCTACGAGCAGTACTTC	CATSRELGASYEQYF
NA	NA	TRBV21-1	TRBJ1-1	TGTGCCAGCAGCAAAGTGGACAGGGAAGATGAGAACACTGAAGCTTTCTTT	CASSKVDREDENTEAFF
TRBD1	NA	TRBV23-1	TRBJ2-7	TGCGCCAGCAGTCAATCGGAAGACAGGGAAAACTACGAGCAGTACTTC	CASSQSEDRENYEQYF
TRBD2	few	TRBV6-2/TRBV6-3	TRBJ2-2	TGTGCCAGCAGTTATCGACTAGCGGGGTCCGGGGAGCTGTTTTTT	CASSYRLAGSGELFF
NA	NA	TRBV4-3	TRBJ2-2	TGCGCCAGCAGCCAAGAGGGTTCGGGGTGGACCGGGGAGCTGTTTTTT	CASSQEGSGWTGELFF
NA	NA	TRBV5-1	TRBJ2-1	TGCGCCAGCAGCTTAGGACAGCCCCCCAATGAGCAGTTCTTC	CASSLGQPPNEQFF
NA	NA	TRBV3-1/TRBV3-2	TRBJ2-7	TGTGCCAGCAGCCAAGCAGGCTACGAGCAGTACTTC	CASSQAGYEQYF
NA	NA	TRBV11-2	TRBJ2-5	TGTGCCAGCAGCTTAGTCGGGAAGGAGACCCAGTACTTC	CASSLVGKETQYF
TRBD2	NA	TRBV10-3	TRBJ2-3	TGTGCCATCAGCGTAGCGGGGCGCACAGATACGCAGTATTTT	CAISVAGRTDTQYF
NA	NA	TRBV7-9	TRBJ2-2	TGTGCAGCCTTCTCCCCGGGCCAAACACGACGGGATTACACCGGGGAGCTGTTTTTT	CAAFSPGQTRRDYTGELFF
NA	NA	TRBV15	TRBJ1-2	TGTGCCACCAGCAGAGATCGCGGCAGAAACGATGGCTACACCTTC	CATSRDRGRNDGYTF
NA	NA	TRBV7-2	TRBJ1-3	TGTGCCAGCAGCTTAGCTTCGGGGGCTGGAAACACCATATATTTT	CASSLASGAGNTIYF
NA	NA	TRBV20-1	TRBJ2-1	TGCAGTGCCAGGATGGTGAATGAGCAGTTCTTC	CSARMVNEQFF
TRBD1	NA	TRBV10-2	TRBJ2-7	TGCGCCAGCTCTTACGGGACAGGGACCTACGAGCAGTACTTC	CASSYGTGTYEQYF
TRBD2	NA	TRBV13	TRBJ2-3	TGTGCCAGCAGCTCAGGGCGGGGGGAGGAAGCAGATACGCAGTATTTT	CASSSGRGEEADTQYF
TRBD2	NA	TRBV5-4	TRBJ2-1	TGTGCCAGCAGCTTGAAGTCTAGCGGTAACAATGAGCAGTTCTTC	CASSLKSSGNNEQFF
NA	NA	TRBV7-2	TRBJ1-1	TGTGCCAGCAGCTTAGTAGAGGGCCGAACTGAAGCTTTCTTT	CASSLVEGRTEAFF
TRBD1	NA	TRBV6-5	TRBJ2-7	TGTGCCAGCAGAGACAACAGGGGGCAAGCTTTC	CASRDNRGQAF
TRBD1	NA	TRBV12-3/TRBV12-4	TRBJ1-1	TGTGCCAGCAGCTTCCGGGACAGGGGAAATGCTTTCTTT	CASSFRDRGNAFF
TRBD2	once	TRBV7-2	TRBJ2-1	TGTGCCAGCAGCATAGAACCGGGACTAGCGGGGGGGCCACGGATCTTC	CASSIEPGLAGGPRIF
NA	NA	TRBV10-2	TRBJ2-5	TGCGCCAGCAGTGAGCCCCGGGGTAGCGGACAAGAGACCCAGTACTTC	CASSEPRGSGQETQYF
TRBD2	NA	TRBV14	TRBJ2-1	TGTGCCAGCAACCCCGGGACTAGCGGGAGCAATGAGCAGTTCTTC	CASNPGTSGSNEQFF
TRBD2	NA	TRBV7-3	TRBJ2-1	TGTGCCAGCAGCCCCCAACTAGCGGGGGGGTTGGATGAGCAGTTCTTC	CASSPQLAGGLDEQFF
TRBD2	NA	TRBV7-6	TRBJ2-2	TGTGCCAGCAGCCCCCCGACGGGGGGTCTCACCGGGGAGCTGTTTTTT	CASSPPTGGLTGELFF
TRBD1	NA	TRBV2	TRBJ1-1	TGTGCCAGCAATGGACAGGGGTGGAACACTGAAGCTTTCTTT	CASNGQGWNTEAFF
TRBD1	NA	TRBV7-9	TRBJ1-1	TGTGCCAGCAGCTCCCAGGGGGGAGGCACTGAAGCTTTCTTT	CASSSQGGGTEAFF
TRBD1	NA	TRBV19	TRBJ1-3	TGTGCCAGTAGTCAGTTCACCGGGACAGGGCGGGGAAACACCATATATTTT	CASSQFTGTGRGNTIYF
TRBD1	NA	TRBV5-1	TRBJ1-2	TGCGCCAGCAGCTTGGGACAGGGGGAGGGCTATGGCTACACCTTC	CASSLGQGEGYGYTF
NA	NA	TRBV11-3	TRBJ1-2	TGTGCCAGCAGCTCATTGTCGGCTAACTATGGCTACACCTTC	CASSSLSANYGYTF
TRBD1	NA	TRBV20-1	TRBJ1-3	TGCAGTGCTAGTGAAACAGGGGGTATGACTGGAAACACCATATATTTT	CSASETGGMTGNTIYF
NA	NA	TRBV2	TRBJ1-1	TGTGCCAGCAGTGAGGGGGCAAAAGCTTTCTTT	CASSEGAKAFF
NA	NA	TRBV2	TRBJ1-4	TGTGCCAGCAGTGACTTGGCTACTAATGAAAAACTGTTTTTT	CASSDLATNEKLFF
TRBD2	once	TRBV11-2	TRBJ2-7	TGTGCCAGCAGGGAACCTAGCGGGGCCTACGAGCAGTACTTC	CASREPSGAYEQYF
NA	NA	TRBV15	TRBJ2-3	TGTGCCACCAGCGAGTGTGACCGGGGAAAGGTAGGTACGCAGTATTTT	CATSECDRGKVGTQYF
NA	NA	TRBV30	TRBJ1-2	TGTGCCTGGGGGGCAGGGGTTGGCTACACCTTC	CAWGAGVGYTF
NA	NA	TRBV2	TRBJ2-2	TGTGCCAGCAGTAAGATTACGGGGGCCGGGGAGCTGTTTTTT	CASSKITGAGELFF
NA	NA	TRBV28	TRBJ1-5	TGTGCCAGCAGTTCGCGGGCTGTCAATCAGCCCCAGCATTTT	CASSSRAVNQPQHF
TRBD1	NA	TRBV18	TRBJ1-3	TGTGCCAGCTCACCGGGACAGGGAGGAAACACCATATATTTT	CASSPGQGGNTIYF
TRBD1	NA	TRBV9	TRBJ2-3	TGTGCCAGCAGCGCAACCCCTGGGACAGGGTTGAGCACAGATACGCAGTATTTT	CASSATPGTGLSTDTQYF